These 29 T cell receptor beta chains were all obtained from the same sample, sequenced in a study of T cell responses to AZD1222 COVID-19 vaccine. Produced via immunoSEQ multiplex PCR; TCRdb's table is partial and in-frame only. Among about 100,000 clones listed, approximately 90% were seen once. Sequenced material: peripheral blood, taken on day 0 of AZD1222 vaccination. Every receptor here comes from an adult in good health.

The chain has TRBV15 and TRBJ1-1; the D gene is possibly TRBD1 (6 bases). The CDR3 is made up of 15 amino acids. Germline V CDR1 and CDR2: LNHNV, YYDKDF (reference sequence). V lost 2 bases and J 4 bases, leaving 14 bases between the germline ends. The DNA for the CDR3 is TGTGCCACCAGCAGACAGACAGGAAGGTTCACTGAAGCTTTCTTT. It codes for CATSRQTGRFTEAFF.

The V gene is TRBV12-5, the J gene TRBJ2-2; D remains unclear. V lost 2 bases to trimming and J lost 1 base, with 5 bases between them. Germline-derived CDR1 and CDR2 are LGHNT and FRNRAP. The CDR3 is 14 amino acids. CDR3 loop: CASGLFLNTGELFF. CDR3 bases: TGTGCTAGTGGTTTGTTTCTGAACACCGGGGAGCTGTTTTTT.

The CDR3 region has the DNA TGTGCCAGCAGTGAAGGGGACGGCCATTATGGCTACACCTTC. Protein sequence: CASSEGDGHYGYTF. This chain links TRBV6-1 with TRBJ1-2, with a tentative D call TRBD1 (5 bases). Germline values: CDR1 MNHNS, CDR2 SASEGT. The CDR3 consists of 14 residues. Trimming left V 1 base short and J 5 bases short, with 11 bases between.

V and J are TRBV24-1 and TRBJ2-1; perhaps D is TRBD1 or TRBD2 (5 bases each). CDR1 KGHDR and CDR2 SFDVKD come from the germline V gene. V lost 1 base, J lost 5 bases, and 11 bases lay in between. The CDR3 covers 15 residues. The CDR3, as DNA: TGTGCCACCAGTGATTTAGGGACCCGGAACAATGAGCAGTTCTTC. This sequence encodes CATSDLGTRNNEQFF.

CDR3: CASGTGPEQYF. As DNA, the CDR3 is TGCGCCAGCGGGACAGGGCCCGAGCAGTACTTC. The chain recombines TRBV4-1 with TRBJ2-7; TRBD1 matches at 9 bases. The germline V gene has CDR1 MGHRA and CDR2 YSYEKL. CDR3 length equals 11 residues. With V trimmed by 8 bases and J by 6 bases, 2 bases remained unmatched.

V is TRBV3-1 (or the pseudogene TRBV3-2) and J is TRBJ1-4; weak D call: TRBD1 (5 bases). V was shortened by 1 base and J by 4 bases, with 10 bases between the two germline ends. Germline V gene data show CDR1 as LGHDT and CDR2 as YNNKEL (reference sequence). This CDR3 has 15 amino acids. The CDR3 protein is CASSQGKGLNEKLFF. Here the CDR3 DNA reads TGTGCCAGCAGCCAAGGAAAGGGACTTAATGAAAAACTGTTTTTT.

The table lists this clone with a count of one. V gene TRBV21-1 combines with J gene TRBJ1-1; TRBD1, the table's D call, was not compared with the DNA. TRBV21-1 is marked as a pseudogene. The CDR3 is made up of 13 amino acids. As DNA, the CDR3 is TGTGCCAGCAGCAAAGCGGGCGATACTGAAGCTTTCTTT. It is translated as CASSKAGDTEAFF.

The genes are TRBV14 and TRBJ2-1; 10 bases fit TRBD2. Per the germline V gene, CDR1 is SGHDN and CDR2 is FVKESK. The CDR3 totals 15 residues. The ends lost 4 bases at V and 4 bases at J; junction bases unmatched: 4. The chain's CDR3 is CASSLQAGGYNEQFF. The CDR3 DNA sequence: TGTGCCAGCAGCCTCCAAGCGGGAGGGTACAATGAGCAGTTCTTC.

The chain uses TRBV7-9 and TRBJ2-2, with D tentatively TRBD1 (5 bases). This CDR3 is 14 amino acids long. CDR1 is SEHNR and CDR2 is FQNEAQ in the germline V gene (reference sequence). V was pared by 3 bases and J by 5 bases, with 10 bases between. The CDR3 spells CASSFTGETGELFF. CDR3 DNA sequence: TGTGCCAGCAGCTTCACAGGTGAAACCGGGGAGCTGTTTTTT.

The V call is TRBV5-1, the J call TRBJ2-2; either TRBD1 or TRBD2 may fit D (5 bases each). The V gene lost 9 bases and the J gene lost 4 bases, with 19 bases spanning the gap. The CDR3 is made up of 15 amino acids. CDR1 and CDR2 (germline): SGHRS, YFSETQ. CDR3 coding DNA: TGCGCCACCCGAACCCGGGACGGAGTCACCGGGGAGCTGTTTTTT. Its translation is CATRTRDGVTGELFF.

The genes are TRBV25-1 and TRBJ2-7; TRBD2 might be the D (5 bases). Germline CDR1 and CDR2: MGHDK and SYGVNS. The ends were cut back, 3 bases at V and 0 bases at J, with 15 bases in the middle. The CDR3 covers 16 residues. Here the CDR3 DNA reads TGTGCCAGCAGTGATAGTCAACTAGGCTACTCCTACGAGCAGTACTTC. Translation gives CASSDSQLGYSYEQYF.

This clone has more than one count but fewer than ten. This chain uses TRBV24-1 with TRBJ2-3; D is ambiguous. V shed 4 bases and J shed 1 base, with 2 bases lying between them. CDR1 and CDR2 from the germline V gene are KGHDR and SFDVKD. This CDR3 has 12 residues. CDR3 nucleotide sequence: TGTGCCACCAGTGAGGGCACAGATACGCAGTATTTT. The encoded protein is CATSEGTDTQYF.

This chain links TRBV19 with TRBJ1-2; D unresolved. This CDR3 has 17 residues. V was pared by 3 bases and J by 6 bases, with 23 bases between. Germline CDR1 and CDR2: LNHDA and SQIVND (reference sequence). The CDR3 DNA follows: TGTGCCAGTAGTATCTTAACTTCCTTCTGGTCGGTGGATGGCTACACCTTC. It encodes CASSILTSFWSVDGYTF.

This rearrangement joins TRBV5-1 to TRBJ2-2; D might be TRBD2 (6 bases). This CDR3 is built from 18 residues. From germline, CDR1 is SGHRS and CDR2 YFSETQ. Between the trimmed V and J ends, which lost 4 bases and 6 bases, there was a span of 25 bases. CDR3 loop: CASSNTVRDSSLAGELFF. The CDR3 nucleotides are TGCGCCAGCAGCAACACGGTCCGGGACTCTTCGCTCGCCGGGGAGCTGTTTTTT.

The V and J genes are TRBV7-5 and TRBJ1-1; the table gives TRBD1 as D, unverified against the DNA. TRBV7-5 counts as a pseudogene. CDR3 length equals 15 residues. CDR3 in DNA: TGTGCCAGAAGCTGGGGGCTACAGGTTCCCACTGAAGCTTTCTTT. The encoded protein is CARSWGLQVPTEAFF.

V is TRBV19 and J is TRBJ2-7; D is perhaps TRBD1 (5 bases). From germline, CDR1 is LNHDA and CDR2 SQIVND (reference sequence). The V and J ends lost 3 bases and 0 bases respectively, with 6 bases between them. The CDR3 loop spans 13 amino acids. The CDR3 spells CASSMQGSYEQYF. The CDR3 coding sequence is TGTGCCAGTAGTATGCAGGGCTCCTACGAGCAGTACTTC.

The chain is built from TRBV5-4 and TRBJ2-5; D is uncertain. The CDR3 covers 14 residues. The germline CDR1 and CDR2 sequences are SGHNT and YYREEE (reference sequence). V lost 4 bases to trimming and J lost 5 bases, with 15 bases between them. CDR3 amino acids: CASSPHGVRETQYF. CDR3 nucleotide sequence: TGTGCCAGCAGCCCCCATGGGGTTCGTGAGACCCAGTACTTC.

The V gene is TRBV6-5, the J gene TRBJ2-2; a weak D match, TRBD2 (6 bases). The CDR3 consists of 15 residues. Germline V gives CDR1 MNHEY, CDR2 SVGAGI. The V end lost 5 bases, the J end lost 6 bases, and 16 bases lay between the germline ends. The CDR3 DNA is TGTGCCAGCAGTAAACGATACGGGAGCGCCGGGGAGCTGTTTTTT. It specifies CASSKRYGSAGELFF.

The chain's CDR3 is CASSLDRRNTEAFF. The CDR3 DNA is TGTGCCAGCAGCCTAGACAGGAGGAACACTGAAGCTTTCTTT. V gene TRBV7-9 combines with J gene TRBJ1-1; D is possibly TRBD1 (6 bases). The CDR3 covers 14 residues. Looked up from germline, CDR1 is SEHNR and CDR2 is FQNEAQ (reference sequence). V was shortened by 5 bases and J by 1 base, with 11 bases between the two germline ends. Variable domain in full (rest from reference TRBV7-9 and TRBJ1-1): DTGVSQNPRHKITKRGQNVTFRCDPISEHNRLYWYRQTLGQGPEFLTYFQNEAQLEKSRLLSDRFSAERPKGSFSTLEIQRTEQGDSAMYLCASSLDRRNTEAFFGQGTRLTVV.

The chain is built from TRBV10-1 and TRBJ2-2, with TRBD2 matching 10 bases. Trimming removed 0 bases from V and 4 bases from J; junction bases left unmatched: 14. This CDR3 is built from 20 residues. CDR1 is WNHNN, CDR2 SYGVQD, per germline (reference sequence). CDR3 amino acids: CASSESTGPGLASRTGELFF. The CDR3 nucleotides are TGCGCCAGCAGTGAGTCGACCGGACCGGGACTAGCGTCGCGCACCGGGGAGCTGTTTTTT.

This clone has just one count. The rearrangement links TRBV3-1 (or the pseudogene TRBV3-2) to TRBJ1-5, with D possibly being TRBD1 (5 bases). Deletions cut 3 bases from V and 0 bases from J, with 6 bases between. CDR3 length: 14 residues. Germline CDR1 and CDR2: LGHDT and YNNKEL (reference sequence). CDR3 amino acids: CASSQTDSNQPQHF. CDR3 DNA sequence: TGTGCCAGCAGCCAGACAGATAGCAATCAGCCCCAGCATTTT.

The V call is TRBV5-1, the J call TRBJ2-1; 8 bases fit TRBD2. The CDR3 sequence is 15 residues long. The J segment lost 5 bases and the V segment lost 7 bases, leaving 11 bases of the junction unmatched. CDR1 is SGHRS and CDR2 is YFSETQ in the germline V gene. CDR3 in DNA: TGCGCCAGCGCTCCCGGGAGGGGTTCTCACAATGAGCAGTTCTTC. This codes for CASAPGRGSHNEQFF.

The chain couples TRBV10-3 to TRBJ1-1; D possibly corresponds to TRBD1 (6 bases). Between the trimmed V and J ends, which lost 4 bases and 1 base, there was a span of 13 bases. The CDR3 spans 15 residues. Germline CDR1 ENHRY, CDR2 SYGVKD. In DNA, the CDR3 is TGTGCCATCAGTGGCCAGGGGAAAGAGAACACTGAAGCTTTCTTT. It yields the protein CAISGQGKENTEAFF.

This chain uses TRBV1 with TRBJ1-2; TRBD1 is taken as the D call from the table, unchecked against the DNA. TRBV1 is described as a pseudogene. The CDR3 has 15 amino acids. DNA of the CDR3: TGCACCAGCAGCCGAGAGACAGGGTCCCTAAATGGCTACACCTTC. Its translation is CTSSRETGSLNGYTF.

V and J are TRBV28 and TRBJ1-2, with a tentative D call TRBD1 (6 bases). The CDR3 length is 13 residues. Germline V gene sequence: CDR1 MDHEN, CDR2 SYDVKM. V dropped 2 bases and J dropped 4 bases, with 8 bases sitting between them. CDR3 protein: CASSLRGAYGYTF. The CDR3, as DNA: TGTGCCAGCAGTTTAAGGGGGGCCTATGGCTACACCTTC.

The chain is built from TRBV7-8 and TRBJ1-5; D perhaps matches TRBD1 (5 bases). Germline lookup yields CDR1 SGHVS and CDR2 FQNEAQ. There are 14 residues in the CDR3. Trimming cost V 5 bases and J 4 bases, with 12 bases left between them. The CDR3 protein is CASSPGLRNQPQHF. DNA for the CDR3: TGTGCCAGCAGCCCGGGACTCCGAAATCAGCCCCAGCATTTT.

The V call is TRBV6-4, the J call TRBJ2-1, with 14 bases aligning to TRBD2. The junction had 7 bases not matched to a gene; V was cut back by 0 bases and J by 0 bases. From germline, CDR1 is MRHNA and CDR2 SNTAGT. There are 20 residues in the CDR3. The CDR3 DNA reads TGTGCCAGCAGTGACTCTCTAGGGACTAGCGGGAGTTACTCCTACAATGAGCAGTTCTTC. It translates to CASSDSLGTSGSYSYNEQFF.

The V and J genes are TRBV5-4 and TRBJ1-1; D is unresolved. Germline lookup yields CDR1 SGHNT and CDR2 YYREEE (reference sequence). The V end lost 7 bases, the J end lost 6 bases, and 19 bases lay between the germline ends. There are 14 residues in the CDR3. DNA of the CDR3: TGTGCCAGCCCTAGAGAGAAGTGGGCGGCTGAAGCTTTCTTT. Translation: CASPREKWAAEAFF. The variable domain in full, with the rest retrieved from reference TRBV5-4 and TRBJ1-1, is ETGVTQSPTHLIKTRGQQVTLRCSSQSGHNTVSWYQQALGQGPQFIFQYYREEENGRGNFPPRFSGLQFPNYSSELNVNALELDDSALYLCASPREKWAAEAFFGQGTRLTVV.

DNA of the CDR3: TGTGCCAGCAGCACCCGGACGGAAAACACTGAAGCTTTCTTT. Translating gives CASSTRTENTEAFF. The chain is built from TRBV9 and TRBJ1-1; D remains unclear. Germline V gene data show CDR1 as SGDLS and CDR2 as YYNGEE. This CDR3 has 14 residues. Trimming took off 4 bases at V and 2 bases at J, with 12 bases between the two ends.